This TCR beta chain came from a study of post-analysis software for immune sequencing data. Study as a whole: The patients showed relapsing-remitting, secondary progressive and progressive-relapsing multiple sclerosis courses.

Every TCR beta cDNA library bore unique molecular identifiers. The source material, roughly 0.9 to 11 million T cells, gave rise to roughly 0.5 million cDNA molecules. TCRdb independently ran MiXCR on the PCR reads; one entry per CDR3 protein. Of a few hundred thousand distinct CDR3 sequences listed, nearly 45% were seen once; the top ten hold around 10%. This CDR3 has 14 amino acids. CDR1 and CDR2 from the germline V gene are DFQATT and SNEGSKA (reference sequence). To note about this clonotype: The antigen is unknown.

Study results and caveats: There were roughly 5 TRBV segments more frequent in patients than controls, and TRBV5-6, TRBV5-1 and TRBV20-1 were among them.

This clonotype was sampled from a girl aged 5 to 17 with multiple sclerosis. The chain joins TRBV20-1 to TRBJ2-7; 10 nucleotides align to TRBD2. The specimen was blood. The CDR3 loop is CNASWTSGPYEQYF. In nucleotides, the CDR3 is TGCAATGCATCCTGGACTAGCGGTCCCTACGAGCAGTACTTC.